The 2 T cell receptor beta chains reported below all come from one sample, sequenced in a study of blood T cell repertoires in COVID-19. This table comes from immunoSEQ multiplex PCR, and its TCRdb copy is limited to in-frame clones, with some not included. The data hold fewer than 60,000 clones, with nearly 90% observed a single time. Material for sequencing was peripheral blood. These receptors originate from a man aged 80 or over with active or convalescent COVID-19.

This clone was observed a single time. The rearrangement uses TRBV5-4 and TRBJ2-7; TRBD2 might be the D (5 bases). CDR1 SGHNT and CDR2 YYREEE come from the germline V gene (reference sequence). The CDR3 loop spans 12 amino acids. Trimming took 5 bases from V and 6 from J, leaving 12 bases between them. DNA of the CDR3: TGTGCCAGCAGTAGCGACTCGGGCGAGCAGTACTTC. This codes for CASSSDSGEQYF.

The sample holds one count of this clone. This rearrangement joins TRBV10-3 to TRBJ2-5; tentatively, D is TRBD2 (6 bases). V was cut by 6 bases and J by 2 bases, with 13 bases left in between. Per the germline V gene, CDR1 is ENHRY and CDR2 is SYGVKD. The CDR3 spans 14 residues. As DNA, the CDR3 is TGTGCCATCAGAGAGACTAGACAACAAGAGACCCAGTACTTC. It translates to CAIRETRQQETQYF.